The present T cell receptor (beta chain) was sequenced within a study of blood T cell repertoires in COVID-19. For the study at large: Sites in the United States, Italy and Spain provided acute and convalescent COVID-19 samples.

The CDR3 contains 15 residues. CDR1 SGHRS and CDR2 YFSETQ come from the germline V gene. With V trimmed by 4 bases and J by 8 bases, 4 bases remained unmatched. How the authors handled the data: Nucleated cell counts were estimated from reference gene primer amplification. TCRdb's table, derived via immunoSEQ multiplex PCR, lists solely in-frame clones and lacks some. The DNA gave D and trimming, while V, J and clone size come from that table. Among about 200,000 clones listed, 88% were seen once. The specimen was peripheral blood. The chain recombines TRBV5-1 with TRBJ2-1, with 15 bases fitting TRBD2. The source is a man between 18 and 29 years old with active or convalescent COVID-19. CDR3 loop: CASSRTSGRGDEQFF. The CDR3 nucleotides are TGCGCCAGCAGCCGGACTAGCGGGAGGGGGGATGAGCAGTTCTTC.